Listed here are 4 T cell receptor beta chains from one sample, sequenced in a study of CD8+ T cells in alopecia areata. Extraction and reverse transcription of RNA yielded cDNA as the sequencing template. Generated by immunoSEQ multiplex PCR, the TCRdb table keeps only in-frame clones and is missing some. The sample contains roughly 200,000 clones, 50% to 65% of which appear only once. Treatment: oral pan-JAK inhibitor, 5-10 mg twice daily. The sample consisted of CD8+ T cells sorted from blood, taken at week 24, from a patient treated with tofacitinib. The receptor source for this set is a human donor with alopecia areata.

The rearrangement uses TRBV4-3 and TRBJ2-7; D gene ambiguous. The V end was cut by 0 bases, the J end by 4 bases, with 13 bases between. Germline V gene sequence: CDR1 LGHNA, CDR2 YSLEER. The CDR3 has 15 residues. CDR3 sequence (DNA): TGCGCCAGCAGCCAAGATTCCAGTCCTAGGTACGAGCAGTACTTC. It translates to CASSQDSSPRYEQYF.

The genes are TRBV9 and TRBJ2-3; TRBD2 might be the D (6 bases). From germline, CDR1 is SGDLS and CDR2 YYNGEE. This CDR3 has 17 residues. The V gene lost 2 bases and the J gene lost 2 bases, with 18 bases spanning the gap. CDR3 sequence: CASSVQKEGWDTDTQYF. The CDR3, as DNA: TGTGCCAGCAGCGTTCAAAAGGAGGGGTGGGACACAGATACGCAGTATTTT.

V usage is TRBV13 and J usage is TRBJ2-7; a possible D gene is TRBD2 (5 bases). V was shortened by 5 bases and J by 7 bases, with 9 bases between the two germline ends. Germline values: CDR1 PRHDT, CDR2 FYEKMQ (reference sequence). CDR3 length: 11 residues. As DNA, the CDR3 is TGTGCCAGCAGCCCCGGACTTGAGCAGTACTTC. It codes for CASSPGLEQYF. The whole variable domain, remainder taken from reference TRBV13 and TRBJ2-7, is AAGVIQSPRHLIKEKRETATLKCYPIPRHDTVYWYQQGPGQDPQFLISFYEKMQSDKGSIPDRFSAQQFSDYHSELNMSSLELGDSALYFCASSPGLEQYFGPGTRLTVT.

This clone was recorded a few times. Distinct nucleotide sequences in the sample also encode this CDR3. V and J are TRBV11-2 and TRBJ2-3; the D is unclear. From germline, CDR1 is SGHAT and CDR2 FQNNGV. Trimming took off 1 base at V and 6 bases at J, with 5 bases between the two ends. This CDR3 spans 12 amino acids. CDR3 nucleotides: TGTGCCAGCAGCTTAGTAGGGGATACGCAGTATTTT. Its translation: CASSLVGDTQYF.